A selection of T cell receptor beta chains follows, all from one sample in a study of T-cell memory formation after mild COVID-19. TCRdb re-called the 5' RACE reads with MiXCR, one entry per CDR3 protein. The sample shows around 430,000 distinct CDR3 sequences, 16% of them seen only once. Sequenced: PBMCs or a T cell subset sorted from them (not recorded which). These receptors were taken from a man aged 18 to 30 who had mild COVID-19 (a few samples of this study predate the infection). Cell type and time point are not known. Both conserved end residues are part of each CDR3. Fields, in order: V gene, clone size, J gene, D gene, CDR3 protein. The D gene is left open where the match is weak. Only part of the rows carry a size: once, few, many, or a class if the clone is expanded.

V gene: TRBV20-1; clone size: few; J gene: TRBJ2-3; D gene: TRBD2; CDR3 protein: CSAPISGGVTDTQYF
V gene: TRBV20-1; clone size: few; J gene: TRBJ2-1; D gene: NA; CDR3 protein: CSASRAVKEQFF
V gene: TRBV9; clone size: few; J gene: TRBJ2-2; D gene: NA; CDR3 protein: CASSEQGTGELFF
V gene: TRBV5-1; clone size: NA; J gene: TRBJ1-2; D gene: TRBD1; CDR3 protein: CASNVAAQGAGYTF
V gene: TRBV12-3/TRBV12-4; clone size: NA; J gene: TRBJ2-1; D gene: NA; CDR3 protein: CASQPDSGDYNEQFF
V gene: TRBV6-2/TRBV6-3; clone size: NA; J gene: TRBJ2-6; D gene: NA; CDR3 protein: CASTKIGSWANVLTF
V gene: TRBV7-2; clone size: few; J gene: TRBJ1-5; D gene: NA; CDR3 protein: CASSLQGTLLQPQHF
V gene: TRBV5-5; clone size: NA; J gene: TRBJ1-5; D gene: NA; CDR3 protein: CASSLEADYQPQHF
V gene: TRBV12-3/TRBV12-4; clone size: NA; J gene: TRBJ1-5; D gene: NA; CDR3 protein: CASSFRLWGDQPQHF
V gene: TRBV7-2; clone size: many; J gene: TRBJ2-5; D gene: TRBD2; CDR3 protein: CASSPIRGRVGTQYF
V gene: TRBV20-1; clone size: few; J gene: TRBJ2-3; D gene: NA; CDR3 protein: CSASVPDTQYF
V gene: TRBV19; clone size: NA; J gene: TRBJ1-1; D gene: NA; CDR3 protein: CASQPEEQNTEAFF
V gene: TRBV20-1; clone size: few; J gene: TRBJ1-5; D gene: TRBD1; CDR3 protein: CSANTGVLDQPQHF
V gene: TRBV5-5; clone size: NA; J gene: TRBJ2-1; D gene: NA; CDR3 protein: CASSSDTWGEQFF
V gene: TRBV24-1; clone size: many; J gene: TRBJ2-3; D gene: TRBD2; CDR3 protein: CATSDPLALVGADTQYF
V gene: TRBV5-6; clone size: NA; J gene: TRBJ1-1; D gene: TRBD1; CDR3 protein: CASSISQGAETEAFF
V gene: TRBV4-3; clone size: few; J gene: TRBJ2-1; D gene: TRBD2; CDR3 protein: CASSQDSGGAGNEQFF
V gene: TRBV4-2; clone size: few; J gene: TRBJ2-7; D gene: NA; CDR3 protein: CASSQDRGPQYEQYF